The 26 T cell receptor beta chains listed next were all sequenced from one sample in a study of blood T cell repertoires in COVID-19. Assay used: immunoSEQ multiplex PCR; TCRdb lists only in-frame clones, some missing. This sample has 180,000 or so clones, with around 85% found just once. Sequenced input: peripheral blood. The receptor source for this set is an elderly woman with acute or convalescent COVID-19.

The J gene is TRBJ1-1, the V gene TRBV2; D may be TRBD1 (5 bases). V lost 7 bases, J lost 0 bases, and 30 bases lay in between. The CDR3 length is 20 residues. Looked up from germline, CDR1 is SNHLY and CDR2 is FYNNEI. CDR3 nucleotide sequence: TGTGCCAGCATGGGAGCCGCGGGACGGCCTTTCAATTACATGAACACTGAAGCTTTCTTT. Translation gives CASMGAAGRPFNYMNTEAFF.

This chain uses TRBV18 with TRBJ1-2; TRBD1 matches at 8 bases. V trimming: 0 bases; J trimming: 6 bases; junction bases outside the gene matches: 6. Per germline, CDR1 KGHSH and CDR2 LQKENI. The CDR3 consists of 15 residues. Here the CDR3 DNA reads TGTGCCAGCTCACCACCGACAGGGGTAAGGAATGGCTACACCTTC. Translating gives CASSPPTGVRNGYTF.

The rearrangement links TRBV9 to TRBJ1-1, with 8 positions matching TRBD1. The CDR3 is 15 amino acids. The J segment lost 1 base and the V segment lost 0 bases, leaving 2 bases of the junction unmatched. Germline CDR1 and CDR2: SGDLS and YYNGEE. DNA of the CDR3: TGTGCCAGCAGCGTAGGGGACAGGACGAACACTGAAGCTTTCTTT. Amino acids: CASSVGDRTNTEAFF.

V is TRBV7-9 and J is TRBJ1-4; unclear D gene. This CDR3 spans 13 amino acids. Deletions cut 5 bases from V and 8 bases from J, with 12 bases between. Germline CDR1 and CDR2: SEHNR and FQNEAQ (reference sequence). As DNA, the CDR3 is TGTGCCAGCAGCCCCCGACCGGGGGAAAAACTGTTTTTT. Amino acids: CASSPRPGEKLFF.

The rearrangement uses TRBV9 and TRBJ2-5; TRBD1 might be the D (7 bases). This CDR3 is built from 14 residues. The V end lost 7 bases, the J end lost 3 bases, and 16 bases lay between the germline ends. Germline-derived CDR1 and CDR2 are SGDLS and YYNGEE. Here the CDR3 DNA reads TGTGCCAGCGGTCCAGGGGGGTCAAAAGAGACCCAGTACTTC. It translates to CASGPGGSKETQYF. Full variable domain (remainder filled in from reference TRBV9 and TRBJ2-5): DSGVTQTPKHLITATGQRVTLRCSPRSGDLSVYWYQQSLDQGLQFLIQYYNGEERAKGNILERFSAQQFPDLHSELNLSSLELGDSALYFCASGPGGSKETQYFGPGTRLLVL.

The chain has TRBV16 and TRBJ2-7; D possibly corresponds to TRBD2 (6 bases). The CDR3 has 15 amino acids. Trimming stripped 4 bases from V and 3 bases from J, with 16 bases between. Per the germline V gene, CDR1 is KGHSY and CDR2 is FQNENV. As DNA, the CDR3 is TGTGCCAGCAGCCGGACTACGGGGACGTTCTACGAGCAGTACTTC. Its translation is CASSRTTGTFYEQYF.

J is TRBJ1-2 and V is TRBV7-2, with 8 bases aligning to TRBD1. The CDR3 runs 15 residues. The germline gives CDR1 SGHTA, CDR2 FQGNSA. With V trimmed by 5 bases and J by 5 bases, 10 bases remained unmatched. CDR3 DNA sequence: TGTGCCAGCAGCCCGGGGCAGGGGGCGCGGTATGGCTACACCTTC. It yields the protein CASSPGQGARYGYTF.

The gene calls are TRBV9 and TRBJ2-3; D possibly corresponds to TRBD2 (6 bases). CDR1 and CDR2 (germline): SGDLS, YYNGEE. The length of the CDR3 is 15 residues. The V gene lost 2 bases and the J gene lost 2 bases, with 12 bases spanning the gap. The CDR3 DNA reads TGTGCCAGCAGCGTTGGGGGGAGCCCCACAGATACGCAGTATTTT. This gives the protein CASSVGGSPTDTQYF.

The chain carries TRBV9 and TRBJ1-4; D ambiguous. The CDR3 is 16 residues long. Germline CDR1 and CDR2: SGDLS and YYNGEE. V lost 0 bases, J lost 0 bases, and 9 bases lay in between. CDR3 sequence reads: CASSVGGGATNEKLFF. The CDR3 DNA reads as TGTGCCAGCAGCGTAGGCGGCGGCGCAACTAATGAAAAACTGTTTTTT.

The V and J genes are TRBV6-5 and TRBJ1-1, with 9 bases fitting TRBD1. CDR1 MNHEY and CDR2 SVGAGI come from the germline V gene. V trimming: 7 bases; J trimming: 6 bases; junction bases outside the gene matches: 9. This CDR3 is built from 14 residues. CDR3 region: CASTDGTGSPEAFF. The CDR3 DNA follows: TGTGCCAGCACCGACGGGACAGGGTCCCCTGAAGCTTTCTTT.

V is TRBV19 and J is TRBJ2-1, with a possible D match to TRBD1 (6 bases). CDR1 and CDR2 from the germline V gene are LNHDA and SQIVND (reference sequence). This CDR3 region has 15 residues. V lost 9 bases, J lost 10 bases, and 25 bases lay in between. The chain's CDR3 is CASTNLGGSVGEQFF. CDR3 bases: TGTGCCAGCACTAACTTAGGGGGTAGCGTCGGGGAGCAGTTCTTC.

V is TRBV9 and J is TRBJ2-1; 7 positions match TRBD1. CDR3 length: 17 amino acids. V dropped 0 bases and J dropped 0; count of bases not matched to a gene: 6. CDR1 and CDR2 from the germline V gene are SGDLS and YYNGEE. CDR3 residues: CASSVEGGPSSYNEQFF. Here the CDR3 DNA reads TGTGCCAGCAGCGTAGAAGGGGGCCCAAGCTCCTACAATGAGCAGTTCTTC.

The V gene is TRBV6-1, the J gene TRBJ2-5; tentative D call: TRBD1 (6 bases). V gave up 5 bases and J gave up 5 bases, with 12 bases separating them. The CDR3 consists of 13 residues. Germline CDR1 MNHNS, CDR2 SASEGT. This chain's CDR3 is CASSSVRGETQYF. Here the CDR3 DNA reads TGTGCCAGCAGTTCCGTGAGGGGGGAGACCCAGTACTTC.

CDR3 bases: TGTGCCAGCAGCCCGACGGACAGCCGCCTTGAGCAGTACTTC. It is translated as CASSPTDSRLEQYF. This rearrangement joins TRBV11-1 to TRBJ2-7; weak D call: TRBD1 (6 bases). The length of the CDR3 is 14 residues. Germline CDR1 and CDR2: SGHAT and FQDESV (reference sequence). Trimming stripped 5 bases from V and 7 bases from J, with 18 bases between.

This chain joins TRBV11-3 and TRBJ2-2, with D hard to call. Looked up from germline, CDR1 is SGHNT and CDR2 is YENEEA. The CDR3 covers 15 residues. Deletions cut 3 bases from V and 0 bases from J, with 8 bases between. CDR3 in DNA: TGTGCCAGCAGCTTTGGAGATGCGAACACCGGGGAGCTGTTTTTT. Its translation is CASSFGDANTGELFF.

The chain has TRBV5-1 and TRBJ2-7; TRBD2 matches 10 bases. J gave up 6 bases and V 0 bases, and 6 bases lay outside the gene matches. The CDR3 consists of 15 residues. Germline V CDR1 and CDR2: SGHRS, YFSETQ. DNA for the CDR3: TGCGCCAGCAGCTTGGCGGCTAGCGGGAGTAGCGAGCAGTACTTC. Translation gives CASSLAASGSSEQYF.

V usage is TRBV7-9 and J usage is TRBJ1-1; no clear D gene. The CDR3 loop spans 14 amino acids. Trimming left V 1 base short and J 5 bases short, with 11 bases between. CDR1 and CDR2 (germline): SEHNR, FQNEAQ (reference sequence). The CDR3 loop is CASSLGSGGTEAFF. CDR3 in DNA: TGTGCCAGCAGCTTAGGTTCAGGTGGGACTGAAGCTTTCTTT.

The chain combines TRBV6-1 with TRBJ2-6, with TRBD2 matching 10 bases. After removal of 1 base from V and 4 bases from J, the junction contained 10 bases not matched to a gene. The CDR3 runs 19 residues. Germline CDR1 and CDR2: MNHNS and SASEGT. The CDR3 bases are TGTGCCAGCAGTGAAGGGTTGCTAGCGGGGGCTTTCGGGGCCAACGTCCTGACTTTC. This translates into CASSEGLLAGAFGANVLTF.

The chain links TRBV5-5 to TRBJ2-1; a possible D gene is TRBD2 (5 bases). Germline values: CDR1 SGHKS, CDR2 YYEKEE (reference sequence). Trimming stripped 7 bases from V and 4 bases from J, with 15 bases between. CDR3 length: 14 amino acids. CDR3 sequence reads: CASVGTREYNEQFF. CDR3 DNA sequence: TGTGCCAGCGTCGGCACGAGGGAGTACAATGAGCAGTTCTTC.

This clone was counted a single time. The chain has TRBV10-3 and TRBJ1-2, with 11 nucleotides matching TRBD1. Germline assignment: CDR1 ENHRY and CDR2 SYGVKD. Trimming took 5 bases from V and 7 from J; bases not matched to a gene: 6. The CDR3 is 14 residues long. Here the CDR3 DNA reads TGTGCCATCAGTTTGGGACAGGGGGAAGGTGGCTACACCTTC. It translates to CAISLGQGEGGYTF.

This chain links TRBV18 with TRBJ2-6; 8 bases agree with TRBD1. Germline V lookup: CDR1 KGHSH, CDR2 LQKENI. V shed 2 bases and J 0 bases; nucleotides not matched to a gene: 6. The CDR3 totals 18 residues. Written as DNA, the CDR3 is TGTGCCAGCTCACCAAGATTGGGACAGGACTCTGGGGCCAACGTCCTGACTTTC. It yields the protein CASSPRLGQDSGANVLTF.

The chain is built from TRBV5-1 and TRBJ2-3, with 7 bases matching TRBD2. The CDR3 extends over 14 amino acids. Germline-derived CDR1 and CDR2 are SGHRS and YFSETQ. Losses at the gene ends were 9 bases for V and 2 bases for J; bases not matched to a gene: 9. CDR3 protein: CATRSGEVTDTQYF. The CDR3 DNA follows: TGCGCCACTCGGAGCGGGGAAGTCACAGATACGCAGTATTTT.

This chain uses TRBV9 with TRBJ2-7; the D gene is possibly TRBD2 (6 bases). V was clipped by 1 base and J by 5 bases, with 13 bases between them. Germline CDR1 is SGDLS and CDR2 is YYNGEE. The CDR3 has 14 residues. As DNA, the CDR3 is TGTGCCAGCAGCGTATTCGGGGGAATCCACGAGCAGTACTTC. Amino acids: CASSVFGGIHEQYF.

J is TRBJ2-2 and V is TRBV9; TRBD1 matches 11 bases. CDR3 length equals 16 residues. V trimming: 4 bases; J trimming: 3 bases; junction bases outside the gene matches: 5. In germline, CDR1 is SGDLS, CDR2 YYNGEE. The CDR3 bases are TGTGCCAGCAGCCTGCGGACAGGGGGCTACACCGGGGAGCTGTTTTTT. It codes for CASSLRTGGYTGELFF.

V and J are TRBV7-9 and TRBJ2-3, with D uncertain. CDR1 SEHNR and CDR2 FQNEAQ come from the germline V gene (reference sequence). Trimming took off 3 bases at V and 4 bases at J, with 11 bases between the two ends. CDR3 length: 14 amino acids. The CDR3 here is CASSFDGSSDTQYF. The CDR3 bases are TGTGCCAGCAGCTTCGATGGCTCCTCAGATACGCAGTATTTT.

This chain joins TRBV5-6 and TRBJ2-7; perhaps TRBD1 as D (6 bases). The V gene lost 2 bases and the J gene lost 9 bases, with 18 bases spanning the gap. The germline CDR1 and CDR2 sequences are SGHDT and YYEEEE. CDR3 length: 14 amino acids. DNA for the CDR3: TGTGCCAGCAGCTTAAAGGGGGTCCTACGGGGGCAGTACTTC. Protein product: CASSLKGVLRGQYF.